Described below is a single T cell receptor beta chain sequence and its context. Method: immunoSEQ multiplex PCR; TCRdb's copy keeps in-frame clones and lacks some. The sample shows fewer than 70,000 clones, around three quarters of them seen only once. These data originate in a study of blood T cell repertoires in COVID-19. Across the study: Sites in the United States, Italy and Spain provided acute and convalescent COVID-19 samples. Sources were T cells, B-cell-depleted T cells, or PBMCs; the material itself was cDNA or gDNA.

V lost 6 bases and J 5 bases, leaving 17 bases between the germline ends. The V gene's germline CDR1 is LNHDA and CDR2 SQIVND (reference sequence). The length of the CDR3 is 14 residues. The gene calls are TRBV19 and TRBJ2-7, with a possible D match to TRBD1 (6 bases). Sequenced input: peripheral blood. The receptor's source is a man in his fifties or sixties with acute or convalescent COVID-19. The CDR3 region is CASRQGNSIHEQYF. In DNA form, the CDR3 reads TGTGCCAGTAGGCAGGGGAATTCGATCCACGAGCAGTACTTC.